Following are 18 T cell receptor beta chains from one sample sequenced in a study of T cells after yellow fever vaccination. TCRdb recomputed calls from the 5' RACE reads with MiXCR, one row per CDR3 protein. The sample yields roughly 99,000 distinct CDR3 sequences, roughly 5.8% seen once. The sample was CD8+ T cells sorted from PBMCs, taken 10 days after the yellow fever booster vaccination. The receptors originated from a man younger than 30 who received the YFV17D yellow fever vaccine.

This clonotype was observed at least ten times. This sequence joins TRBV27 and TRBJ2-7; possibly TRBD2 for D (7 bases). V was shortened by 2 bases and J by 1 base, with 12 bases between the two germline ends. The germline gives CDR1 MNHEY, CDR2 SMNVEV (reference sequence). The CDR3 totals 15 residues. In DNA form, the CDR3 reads TGTGCCAGCAGTTTACGAGGGGGGGGTTCCTACGAGCAGTACGTC. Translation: CASSLRGGGSYEQYV.

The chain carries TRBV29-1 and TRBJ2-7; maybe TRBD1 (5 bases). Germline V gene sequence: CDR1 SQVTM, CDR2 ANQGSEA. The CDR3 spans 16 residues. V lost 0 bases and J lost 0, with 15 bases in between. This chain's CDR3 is CSVEDQSGHSSYEQYF. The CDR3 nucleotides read TGCAGCGTTGAAGATCAGTCAGGGCACAGCTCCTACGAGCAGTACTTC.

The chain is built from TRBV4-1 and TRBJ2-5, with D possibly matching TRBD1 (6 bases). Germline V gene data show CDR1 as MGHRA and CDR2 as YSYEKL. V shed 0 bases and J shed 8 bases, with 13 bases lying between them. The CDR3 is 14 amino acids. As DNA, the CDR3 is TGCGCCAGCAGCCAAGATGGGCAGGGGTATACCCAGTACTTC. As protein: CASSQDGQGYTQYF.

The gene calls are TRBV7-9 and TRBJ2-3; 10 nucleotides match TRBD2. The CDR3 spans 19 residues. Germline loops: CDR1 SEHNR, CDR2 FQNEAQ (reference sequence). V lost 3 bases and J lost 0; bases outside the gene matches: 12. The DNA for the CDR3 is TGTGCCAGCAGCTTCCCAGCGGGGGGGCCGATTGCTAGCACAGATACGCAGTATTTT. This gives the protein CASSFPAGGPIASTDTQYF.

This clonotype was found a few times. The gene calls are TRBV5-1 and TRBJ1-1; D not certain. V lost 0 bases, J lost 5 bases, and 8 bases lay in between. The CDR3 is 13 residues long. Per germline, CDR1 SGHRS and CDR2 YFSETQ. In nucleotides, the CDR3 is TGCGCCAGCAGCTTGGTCCGGAAGACTGAAGCTTTCTTT. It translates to CASSLVRKTEAFF.

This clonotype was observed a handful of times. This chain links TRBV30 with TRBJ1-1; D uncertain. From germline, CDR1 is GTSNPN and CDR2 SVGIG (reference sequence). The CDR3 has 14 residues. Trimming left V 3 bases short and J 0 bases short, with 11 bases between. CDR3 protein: CAWSTLGMNTEAFF. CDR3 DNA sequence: TGTGCCTGGAGCACCCTTGGCATGAACACTGAAGCTTTCTTT. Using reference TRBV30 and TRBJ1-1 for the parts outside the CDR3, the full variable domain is SQTIHQWPATLVQPVGSPLSLECTVEGTSNPNLYWYRQAAGRGLQLLFYSVGIGQISSEVPQNLSASRPQDRQFILSSKKLLLSDSGFYLCAWSTLGMNTEAFFGQGTRLTVV.

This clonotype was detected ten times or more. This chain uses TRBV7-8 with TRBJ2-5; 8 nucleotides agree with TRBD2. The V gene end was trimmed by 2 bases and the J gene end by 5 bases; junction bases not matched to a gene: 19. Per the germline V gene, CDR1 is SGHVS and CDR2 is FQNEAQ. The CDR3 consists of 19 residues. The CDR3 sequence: CASSLTSSNLAGPGETQYF. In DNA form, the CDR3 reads TGTGCCAGCAGCTTAACCAGCTCGAATCTAGCGGGCCCGGGGGAGACCCAGTACTTC.

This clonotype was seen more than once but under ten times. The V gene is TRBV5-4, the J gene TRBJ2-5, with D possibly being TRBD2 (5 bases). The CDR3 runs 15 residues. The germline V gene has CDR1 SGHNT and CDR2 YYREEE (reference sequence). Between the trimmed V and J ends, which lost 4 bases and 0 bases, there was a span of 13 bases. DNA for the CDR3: TGTGCCAGCAGCCTGACTACCGGGTACCAAGAGACCCAGTACTTC. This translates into CASSLTTGYQETQYF.

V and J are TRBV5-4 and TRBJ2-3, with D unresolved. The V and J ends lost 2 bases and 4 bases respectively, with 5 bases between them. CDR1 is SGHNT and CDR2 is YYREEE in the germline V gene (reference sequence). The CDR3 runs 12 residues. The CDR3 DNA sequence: TGTGCCAGCAGCTTTGGTTCAGATACGCAGTATTTT. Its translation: CASSFGSDTQYF.

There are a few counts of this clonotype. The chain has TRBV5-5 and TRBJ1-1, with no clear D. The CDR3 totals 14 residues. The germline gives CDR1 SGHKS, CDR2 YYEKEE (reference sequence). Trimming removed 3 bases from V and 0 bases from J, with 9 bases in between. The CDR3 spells CASSWRVVNTEAFF. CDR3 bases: TGTGCCAGCAGCTGGAGGGTGGTGAACACTGAAGCTTTCTTT.

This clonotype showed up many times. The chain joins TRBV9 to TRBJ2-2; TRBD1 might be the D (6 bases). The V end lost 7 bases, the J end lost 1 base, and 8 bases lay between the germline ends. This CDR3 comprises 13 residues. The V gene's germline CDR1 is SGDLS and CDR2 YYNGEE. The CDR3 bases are TGTGCCAGCGGGGGCGTGAACACCGGGGAGCTGTTTTTT. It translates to CASGGVNTGELFF.

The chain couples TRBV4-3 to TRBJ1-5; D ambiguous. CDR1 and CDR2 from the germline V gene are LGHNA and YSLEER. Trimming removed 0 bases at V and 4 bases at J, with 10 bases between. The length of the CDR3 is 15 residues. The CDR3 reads CASSQDRQDNQPQHF. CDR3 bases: TGCGCCAGCAGCCAAGACCGACAAGATAATCAGCCCCAGCATTTT.

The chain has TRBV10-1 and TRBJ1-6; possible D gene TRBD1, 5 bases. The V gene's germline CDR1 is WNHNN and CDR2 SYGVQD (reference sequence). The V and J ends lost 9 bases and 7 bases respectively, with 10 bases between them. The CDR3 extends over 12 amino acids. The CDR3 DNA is TGCGCCAGAACGGAGGGGAATTCACCCCTCCACTTT. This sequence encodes CARTEGNSPLHF.

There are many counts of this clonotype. The CDR3 region has the DNA TGTGCCACCAGTGATTTCCGGGGTGAAGAGACCCAGTACTTC. Translated: CATSDFRGEETQYF. The chain combines TRBV24-1 with TRBJ2-5; D perhaps matches TRBD2 (5 bases). Germline assignment: CDR1 KGHDR and CDR2 SFDVKD. Trimming removed 1 base at V and 3 bases at J, with 8 bases between. The CDR3 runs 14 residues.

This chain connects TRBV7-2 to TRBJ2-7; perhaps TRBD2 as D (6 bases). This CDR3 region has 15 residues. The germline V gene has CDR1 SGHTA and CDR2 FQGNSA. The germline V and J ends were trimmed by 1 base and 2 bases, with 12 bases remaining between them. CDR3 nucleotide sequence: TGTGCCAGCAGCTTAGTCGGGACTGGGGCCTACGAGCAGTACGTC. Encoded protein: CASSLVGTGAYEQYV.

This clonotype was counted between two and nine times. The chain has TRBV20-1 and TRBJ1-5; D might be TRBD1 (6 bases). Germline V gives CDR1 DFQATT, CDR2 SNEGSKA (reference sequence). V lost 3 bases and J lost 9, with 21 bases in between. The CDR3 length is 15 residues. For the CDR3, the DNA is TGCAGTGCTAGGGAGGACAGTTGGAGGGTGTCGCCCCAGCATTTT. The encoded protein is CSAREDSWRVSPQHF.

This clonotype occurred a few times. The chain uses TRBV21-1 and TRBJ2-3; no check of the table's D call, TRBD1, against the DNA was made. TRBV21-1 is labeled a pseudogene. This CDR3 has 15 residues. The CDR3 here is CASSRVGISTDTQYF. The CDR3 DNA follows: TGTGCCAGCAGCCGGGTCGGGATAAGCACAGATACGCAGTATTTT.

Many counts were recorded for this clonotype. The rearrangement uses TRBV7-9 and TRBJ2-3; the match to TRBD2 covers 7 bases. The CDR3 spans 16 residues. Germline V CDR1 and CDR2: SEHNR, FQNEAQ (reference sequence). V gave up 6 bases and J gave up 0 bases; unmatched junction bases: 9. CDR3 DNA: TGTGCCAGCAGGCGCCGGGACTATCTTAGCACAGATACGCAGTATTTT. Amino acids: CASRRRDYLSTDTQYF.